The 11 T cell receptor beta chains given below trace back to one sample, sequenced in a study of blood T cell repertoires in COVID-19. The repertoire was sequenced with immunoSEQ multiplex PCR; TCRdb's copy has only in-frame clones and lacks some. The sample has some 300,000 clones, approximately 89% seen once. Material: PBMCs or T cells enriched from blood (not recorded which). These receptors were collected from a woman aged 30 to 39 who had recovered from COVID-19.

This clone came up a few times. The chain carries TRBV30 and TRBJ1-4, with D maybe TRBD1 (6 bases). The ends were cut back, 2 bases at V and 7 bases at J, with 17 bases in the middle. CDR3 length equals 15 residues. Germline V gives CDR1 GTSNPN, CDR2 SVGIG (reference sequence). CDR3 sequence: CAWSPQWGGREKLFF. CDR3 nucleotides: TGTGCCTGGAGTCCCCAATGGGGGGGCCGTGAAAAACTGTTTTTT.

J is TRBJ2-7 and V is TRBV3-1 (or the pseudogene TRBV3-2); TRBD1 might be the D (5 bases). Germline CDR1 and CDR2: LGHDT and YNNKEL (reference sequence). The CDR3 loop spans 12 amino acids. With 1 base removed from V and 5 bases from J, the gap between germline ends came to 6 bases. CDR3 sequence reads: CASSQVGDEQYF. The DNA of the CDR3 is TGTGCCAGCAGCCAAGTAGGGGACGAGCAGTACTTC.

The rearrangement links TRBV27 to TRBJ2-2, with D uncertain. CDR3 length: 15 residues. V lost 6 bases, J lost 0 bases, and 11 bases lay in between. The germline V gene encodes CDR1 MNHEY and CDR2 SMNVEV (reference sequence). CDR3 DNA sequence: TGTGCCAGCAGGCGGAACATTCCGAACACCGGGGAGCTGTTTTTT. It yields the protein CASRRNIPNTGELFF.

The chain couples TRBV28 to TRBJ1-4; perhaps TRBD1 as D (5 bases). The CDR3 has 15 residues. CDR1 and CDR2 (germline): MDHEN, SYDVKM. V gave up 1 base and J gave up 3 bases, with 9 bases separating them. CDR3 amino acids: CASSLFPGANEKLFF. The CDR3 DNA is TGTGCCAGCAGTTTATTTCCGGGGGCTAATGAAAAACTGTTTTTT.

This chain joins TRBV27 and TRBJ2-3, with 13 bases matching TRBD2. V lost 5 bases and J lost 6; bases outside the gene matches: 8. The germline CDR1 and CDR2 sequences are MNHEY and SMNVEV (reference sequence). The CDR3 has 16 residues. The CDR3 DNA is TGTGCCAGCAGTGTCCACGGGACTAGCGGGATCGATACGCAGTATTTT. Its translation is CASSVHGTSGIDTQYF.

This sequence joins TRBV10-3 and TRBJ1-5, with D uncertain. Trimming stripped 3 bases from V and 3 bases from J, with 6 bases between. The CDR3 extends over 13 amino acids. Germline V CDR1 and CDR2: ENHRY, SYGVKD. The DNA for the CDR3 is TGTGCCATCAGTGACCAGGTCAATCAGCCCCAGCATTTT. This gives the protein CAISDQVNQPQHF.

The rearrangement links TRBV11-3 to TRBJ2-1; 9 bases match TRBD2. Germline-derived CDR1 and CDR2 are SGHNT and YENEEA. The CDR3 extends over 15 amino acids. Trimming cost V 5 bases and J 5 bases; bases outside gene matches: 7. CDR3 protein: CASSPGGGDNNEQFF. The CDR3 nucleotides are TGTGCCAGCAGCCCCGGCGGGGGGGACAACAATGAGCAGTTCTTC.

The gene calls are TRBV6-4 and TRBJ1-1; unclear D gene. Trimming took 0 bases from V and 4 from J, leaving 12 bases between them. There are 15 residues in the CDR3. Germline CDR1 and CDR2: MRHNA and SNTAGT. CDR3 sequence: CASSDSPIPGTEAFF. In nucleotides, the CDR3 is TGTGCCAGCAGTGACTCGCCGATCCCGGGCACTGAAGCTTTCTTT.

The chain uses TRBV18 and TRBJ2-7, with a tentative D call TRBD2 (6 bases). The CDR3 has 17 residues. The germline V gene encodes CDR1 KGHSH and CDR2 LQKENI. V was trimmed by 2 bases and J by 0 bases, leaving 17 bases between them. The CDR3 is CASSPTTGGVSSYEQYF. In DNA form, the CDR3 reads TGTGCCAGCTCACCAACTACTGGCGGGGTTAGCTCCTACGAGCAGTACTTC.

The CDR3 is CASSPRGYNEQFF. CDR3 DNA sequence: TGTGCCAGCAGCCCCCGGGGGTACAATGAGCAGTTCTTC. The chain combines TRBV13 with TRBJ2-1; tentatively, D is TRBD2 (6 bases). CDR1 is PRHDT and CDR2 is FYEKMQ in the germline V gene (reference sequence). This CDR3 has 13 amino acids. Between the trimmed V and J ends, which lost 5 bases and 4 bases, there was a span of 9 bases.

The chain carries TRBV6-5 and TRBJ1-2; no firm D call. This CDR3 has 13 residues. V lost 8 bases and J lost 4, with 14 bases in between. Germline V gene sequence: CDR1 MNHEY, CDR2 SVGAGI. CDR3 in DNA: TGTGCCAGCTCTGGGCCATCCGGCTATGGCTACACCTTC. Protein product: CASSGPSGYGYTF.